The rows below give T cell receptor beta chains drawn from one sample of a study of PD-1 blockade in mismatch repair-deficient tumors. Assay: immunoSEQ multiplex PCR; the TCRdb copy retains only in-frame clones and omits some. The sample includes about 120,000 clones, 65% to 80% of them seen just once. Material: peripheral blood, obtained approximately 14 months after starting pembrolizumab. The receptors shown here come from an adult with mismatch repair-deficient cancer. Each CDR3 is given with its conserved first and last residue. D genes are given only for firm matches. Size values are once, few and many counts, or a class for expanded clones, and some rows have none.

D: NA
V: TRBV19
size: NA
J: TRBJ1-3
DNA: TGTGCCAGTAGTCCCTGGGACGGAAGAAACACCATATATTTT
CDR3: CASSPWDGRNTIYF

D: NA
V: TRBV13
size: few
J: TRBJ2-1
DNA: TGTGCTACGACGGGGACCAACTCCTACAATGAGCAGTTCTTC
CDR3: CATTGTNSYNEQFF

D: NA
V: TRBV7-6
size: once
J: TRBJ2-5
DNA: TGTGCCAGCAGCTTAGGGGAAGGTTGGGGCCAAGAGACCCAGTACTTC
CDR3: CASSLGEGWGQETQYF

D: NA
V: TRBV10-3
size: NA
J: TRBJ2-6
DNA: TGTGCCACCCGAAAATCCTCGGGGGGCGGGTCTGGGGCCAACGTCCTGACTTTC
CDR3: CATRKSSGGGSGANVLTF

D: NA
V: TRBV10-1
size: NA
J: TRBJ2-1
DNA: TGCGCCAGCAGTGAGAATGGTGAGCAGTTCTTC
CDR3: CASSENGEQFF

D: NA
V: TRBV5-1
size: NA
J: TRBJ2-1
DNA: TGCGCCAGCAGCTCCCTTAGTGAGCCCGGCAATGAGCAGTTCTTC
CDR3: CASSSLSEPGNEQFF

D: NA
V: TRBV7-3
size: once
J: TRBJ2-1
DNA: TGTGCCAGCAGATTTCGGGGGAGCTCCTACAATGAGCAGTTCTTC
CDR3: CASRFRGSSYNEQFF

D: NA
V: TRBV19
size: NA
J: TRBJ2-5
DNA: TGTGCCAGTAGTATGGGGGTCCTGGAGACCCAGTACTTC
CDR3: CASSMGVLETQYF

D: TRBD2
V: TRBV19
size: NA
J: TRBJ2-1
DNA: TGTGCCAGTAGTTGGCTAGCGGGAGGGTCGAATGAGCAGTTCTTC
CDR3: CASSWLAGGSNEQFF

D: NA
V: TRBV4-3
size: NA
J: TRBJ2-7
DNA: TGCGCCAGCAGCCAAGATGTGAGCGTCACCTACGAGCAGTACTTC
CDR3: CASSQDVSVTYEQYF

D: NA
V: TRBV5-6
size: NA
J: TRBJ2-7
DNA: TGTGCCAGCAGCTTGGGTGACATGAGCCACCCCTACGAGCAGTACTTC
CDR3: CASSLGDMSHPYEQYF

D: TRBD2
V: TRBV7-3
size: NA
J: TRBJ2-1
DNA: TGTGCCAGCAGCTCCGGGACTAGGAAGAACAATGAGCAGTTCTTC
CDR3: CASSSGTRKNNEQFF

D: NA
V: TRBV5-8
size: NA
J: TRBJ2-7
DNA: TGTGCCAGCAGCTGGGACGGTTCCTACGAGCAGTACTTC
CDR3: CASSWDGSYEQYF

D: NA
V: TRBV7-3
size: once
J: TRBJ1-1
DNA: TGTGCCAGCAGCCGACAGGCATCCACTGAAGCTTTCTTT
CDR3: CASSRQASTEAFF

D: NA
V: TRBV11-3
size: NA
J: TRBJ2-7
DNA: TGTGCCAGCAGCCCTCAAGGGGGACGCTACGAGCAGTACTTC
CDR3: CASSPQGGRYEQYF

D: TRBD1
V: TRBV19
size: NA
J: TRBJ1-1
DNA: TGTGCCAGTAGTGTCAGGGGGCCGGGGAACACTGAAGCTTTCTTT
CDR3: CASSVRGPGNTEAFF

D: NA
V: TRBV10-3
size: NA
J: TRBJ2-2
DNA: TGTGCCATCAGCGGGAACACCGGGGAGCTGTTTTTT
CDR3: CAISGNTGELFF

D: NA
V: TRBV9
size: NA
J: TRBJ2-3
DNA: TGTGCCAGCAGCGGCCTATCGGGTGGTCCTAGCACAGATACGCAGTATTTT
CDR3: CASSGLSGGPSTDTQYF

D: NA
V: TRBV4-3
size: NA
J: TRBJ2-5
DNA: TGCGCCAGCAGCCAAGAGATGGGCCTCCAAGAGACCCAGTACTTC
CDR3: CASSQEMGLQETQYF

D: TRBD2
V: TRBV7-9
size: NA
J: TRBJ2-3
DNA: TGTGCCAGCAGCTTCTTGGGGCGGGGGAGCACAGATACGCAGTATTTT
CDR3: CASSFLGRGSTDTQYF

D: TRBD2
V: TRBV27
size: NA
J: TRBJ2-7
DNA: TGTGCCAGCAGTCCGCTAGCGGGAAGGGGGGAGCAGTACTTC
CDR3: CASSPLAGRGEQYF

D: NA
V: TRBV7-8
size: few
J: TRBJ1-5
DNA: TGTGCCAGCAGCTTTGGCGGGAATCAGCCCCAGCATTTT
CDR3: CASSFGGNQPQHF

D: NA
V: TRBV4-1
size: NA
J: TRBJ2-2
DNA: TGCGCCAGCAGCCAAGTGTGGGCTGCGCGGTCGGGGAAGAATGCCGGGGAGCTGTTTTTT
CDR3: CASSQVWAARSGKNAGELFF

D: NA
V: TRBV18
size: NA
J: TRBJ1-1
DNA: TGTGCCAGCTCACCGCAGGGGTCGGCCACTGAAGCTTTCTTT
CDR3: CASSPQGSATEAFF

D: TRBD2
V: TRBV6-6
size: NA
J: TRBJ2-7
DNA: TGTGCCAGCAGCCCCGGGACTAGCAGCTACGAGCAGTACTTC
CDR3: CASSPGTSSYEQYF

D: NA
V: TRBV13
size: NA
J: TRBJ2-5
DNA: TGTGCCAGCAGCTCACGGGAGACTAGTCGGGAGACCCAGTACTTC
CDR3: CASSSRETSRETQYF

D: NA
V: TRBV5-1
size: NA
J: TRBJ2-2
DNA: TGCGCCAGCAGCTTGTCGGGCACCGGGGAGCTGTTTTTT
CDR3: CASSLSGTGELFF

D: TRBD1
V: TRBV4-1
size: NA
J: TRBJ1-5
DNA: TGCGCCAGCAGCCTAAATCTGGACAGGGGGGGATCTCAGCCCCAGCATTTT
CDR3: CASSLNLDRGGSQPQHF

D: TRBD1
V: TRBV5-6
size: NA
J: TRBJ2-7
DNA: TGTGCCAGCAGCTTGCGACAGGGACAATACGAGCAGTACTTC
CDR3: CASSLRQGQYEQYF

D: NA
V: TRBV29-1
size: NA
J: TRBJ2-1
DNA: TGCAGCGTTGTCCTTTCGGGAGCCTGGCAAGATGAGCAGTTCTTC
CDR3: CSVVLSGAWQDEQFF

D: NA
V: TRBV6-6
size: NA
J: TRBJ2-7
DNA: TGTGCCAGCAGTTATGGCGAGTACTCCTACGAGCAGTACTTC
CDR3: CASSYGEYSYEQYF

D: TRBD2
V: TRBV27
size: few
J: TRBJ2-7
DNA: TGTGCCAGCAGTCCCCTAGCGGGAGGGCACGAGCAGTACTTC
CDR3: CASSPLAGGHEQYF

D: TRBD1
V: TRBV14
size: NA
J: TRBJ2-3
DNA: TGTGCCAGCAGCCAAGGAAACAGGGGCGCAGATACGCAGTATTTT
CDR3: CASSQGNRGADTQYF

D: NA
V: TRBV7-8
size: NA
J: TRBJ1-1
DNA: TGTGCCAGCAGCTTACCCGAGGGGGGAGCAGAAGCTTTCTTT
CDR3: CASSLPEGGAEAFF

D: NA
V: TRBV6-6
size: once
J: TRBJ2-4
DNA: TGTGCCAGCAGTTACGGCGGAGCCAAAAACATTCAGTACTTC
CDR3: CASSYGGAKNIQYF

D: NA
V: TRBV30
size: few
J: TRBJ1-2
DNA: TGTGCCTGGAGCCCCACTGGCTACACCTTC
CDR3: CAWSPTGYTF

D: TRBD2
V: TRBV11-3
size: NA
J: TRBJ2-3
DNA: TGTGCCAGCAGCCAACCCGAGGGAGGGGTCATGTCAGATACGCAGTATTTT
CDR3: CASSQPEGGVMSDTQYF

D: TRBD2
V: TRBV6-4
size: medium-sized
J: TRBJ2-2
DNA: TGTGCCAGCAGCCGACTAGCGGGAGAGACCGGGGAGCTGTTTTTT
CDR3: CASSRLAGETGELFF

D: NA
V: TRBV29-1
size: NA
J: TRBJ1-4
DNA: TGCAGCGTTGCGAAAGGGGGACCTAATGAAAAACTGTTTTTT
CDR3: CSVAKGGPNEKLFF

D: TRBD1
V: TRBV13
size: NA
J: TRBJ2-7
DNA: TGTGCCAGCAGCTTGCTGACAGGGTCCTACGAGCAGTACTTC
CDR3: CASSLLTGSYEQYF

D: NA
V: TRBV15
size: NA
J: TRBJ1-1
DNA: TGTGCCACCAGCATCGGAGGGGAGGGTCCTGAAGCTTTCTTT
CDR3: CATSIGGEGPEAFF

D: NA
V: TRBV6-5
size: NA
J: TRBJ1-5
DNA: TGTGCCAGCAGTTGGAAAGGGTCTTTACCCCAGCATTTT
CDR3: CASSWKGSLPQHF

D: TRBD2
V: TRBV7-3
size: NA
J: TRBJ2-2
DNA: TGTGCCAGCAGCTTAACCGCGGGGGAGAACACCGGGGAGCTGTTTTTT
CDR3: CASSLTAGENTGELFF